This TCR beta chain derives from a study of blood T cell repertoires in COVID-19. Method: immunoSEQ multiplex PCR; TCRdb's copy keeps in-frame clones and lacks some. The sample yields about 170,000 clones, approximately 86% seen once. The CDR3 is 15 residues long. V shed 6 bases and J 0 bases; nucleotides not matched to a gene: 3. Germline V gene lookup returns CDR1 LNHDA and CDR2 SQIVND (reference sequence). This clone was observed a single time. Source material: peripheral blood. The chain recombines TRBV19 with TRBJ1-4; TRBD1 matches at 8 bases. The TCR originated in a man in his 60s who had recovered from COVID-19. The CDR3 loop is CASSSTGATNEKLFF. The CDR3 DNA reads as TGTGCCAGTAGCTCGACAGGGGCAACTAATGAAAAACTGTTTTTT.